Shown below are 19 T cell receptor beta chains from a single sample sequenced in a study of blood T cell dynamics during melanoma immunotherapy. The time point here: week 3, after first cycle of checkpoint inhibitor. TCRdb's copy holds only in-frame clones and misses some; the assay was immunoSEQ multiplex PCR. The sample includes around 6,700 clones, around 84% seen only once; the top ten take roughly a third. The sample consisted of blood, taken from a patient treated with checkpoint blockade. These receptors were collected from a human donor with melanoma. Some clones in this sample may be carry-over from other donors' samples.

V gene TRBV5-6 combines with J gene TRBJ2-2, with D hard to call. This CDR3 comprises 11 residues. From germline, CDR1 is SGHDT and CDR2 YYEEEE. V lost 2 bases and J lost 8, with 4 bases in between. This CDR3 reads CASSFMGELFF. DNA of the CDR3: TGTGCCAGCAGCTTTATGGGGGAGCTGTTTTTT.

This chain joins TRBV7-3 and TRBJ1-1; D remains ambiguous. CDR1 and CDR2 from the germline V gene are SGHTA and FQGTGA. V was shortened by 5 bases and J by 4 bases, with 11 bases between the two germline ends. The CDR3 length is 13 residues. CDR3 residues: CASSEYWGTEAFF. CDR3 nucleotides: TGTGCCAGCAGCGAGTATTGGGGCACTGAAGCTTTCTTT.

The J gene is TRBJ1-5, the V gene TRBV7-2, with D maybe TRBD1 (6 bases). The CDR3 is made up of 14 amino acids. V was shortened by 5 bases and J by 2 bases, with 10 bases between the two germline ends. Germline V gene lookup returns CDR1 SGHTA and CDR2 FQGNSA. The CDR3 region is CASSLGGGNQPQHF. In DNA form, the CDR3 reads TGTGCCAGCAGCCTAGGGGGGGGCAATCAGCCCCAGCATTTT.

V and J are TRBV28 and TRBJ2-7; 15 bases agree with TRBD2. The CDR3 covers 16 residues. CDR1 MDHEN and CDR2 SYDVKM come from the germline V gene. J was trimmed by 1 base and V by 6 bases; bases with no gene match: 4. In DNA, the CDR3 is TGTGCCAGCAGGTGGACTAGCGGGAGGGTTTCCTACGAGCAGTACTTC. Residues: CASRWTSGRVSYEQYF. Together with reference TRBV28 and TRBJ2-7, the CDR3 gives the full variable domain: DVKVTQSSRYLVKRTGEKVFLECVQDMDHENMFWYRQDPGLGLRLIYFSYDVKMKEKGDIPEGYSVSREKKERFSLILESASTNQTSMYLCASRWTSGRVSYEQYFGPGTRLTVT.

This chain joins TRBV4-3 and TRBJ1-2; D remains ambiguous. Germline-derived CDR1 and CDR2 are LGHNA and YSLEER. The CDR3 covers 13 residues. V was pared by 1 base and J by 7 bases, with 10 bases between. The CDR3 DNA reads as TGCGCCAGCAGCCAAGGGTGGCAGCGTGGCTACACCTTC. Residues: CASSQGWQRGYTF.

The rearrangement links TRBV5-1 to TRBJ1-2; D perhaps matches TRBD1 (6 bases). CDR1 and CDR2 from the germline V gene are SGHRS and YFSETQ. CDR3 size: 13 residues. V shed 0 bases and J shed 3 bases, with 6 bases lying between them. CDR3 sequence reads: CASSLEGDYGYTF. The CDR3 DNA reads as TGCGCCAGCAGCTTGGAGGGGGACTATGGCTACACCTTC.

This chain uses TRBV5-6 with TRBJ1-2, with 10 bases matching TRBD1. CDR3 size: 14 residues. Germline V gene data show CDR1 as SGHDT and CDR2 as YYEEEE. V lost 1 base to trimming and J lost 4 bases; unmatched junction nucleotides: 1. CDR3 nucleotides: TGTGCCAGCAGCTTGTGGACAGGGGGCTATGGCTACACCTTC. Protein: CASSLWTGGYGYTF.

This clone qualifies as large. CDR3 bases: TGTGCCAGTAGTATAGACCCGGGTCCGAACATTCAGTACTTC. Translated, it gives CASSIDPGPNIQYF. The chain employs TRBV19 and TRBJ2-4; unclear D gene. This CDR3 contains 14 residues. CDR1 is LNHDA and CDR2 is SQIVND in the germline V gene (reference sequence). V lost 0 bases and J 7 bases, leaving 10 bases between the germline ends.

The chain is built from TRBV27 and TRBJ2-3; possible D gene TRBD1, 5 bases. Germline V gene data show CDR1 as MNHEY and CDR2 as SMNVEV (reference sequence). CDR3 length equals 13 residues. The V end was cut by 7 bases, the J end by 2 bases, with 10 bases between. The CDR3 DNA is TGTGCCAGCACCTCGGACAACACAGATACGCAGTATTTT. The encoded protein is CASTSDNTDTQYF.

This chain connects TRBV10-2 to TRBJ1-1; 9 bases fit TRBD1. Per germline, CDR1 WSHSY and CDR2 SAAADI. V trimming: 8 bases; J trimming: 4 bases; junction bases outside the gene matches: 5. This CDR3 region has 13 residues. Written as DNA, the CDR3 is TGCGCCAGCTCGGGACAGGGAGGCACTGAAGCTTTCTTT. Amino acid sequence: CASSGQGGTEAFF.

The chain uses TRBV2 and TRBJ1-1, with TRBD1 identical over 10 bases. The germline V gene has CDR1 SNHLY and CDR2 FYNNEI. The CDR3 sequence is 15 residues long. The V gene end was trimmed by 7 bases and the J gene end by 4 bases; junction bases not matched to a gene: 9. CDR3 sequence reads: CASTTFRDRGTEAFF. The CDR3 DNA reads as TGTGCCAGCACCACCTTCCGGGACAGGGGCACTGAAGCTTTCTTT.

The chain recombines TRBV6-1 with TRBJ2-5; 10 bases fit TRBD1. Germline V gives CDR1 MNHNS, CDR2 SASEGT. The V segment lost 6 bases and the J segment 5 bases; nucleotides outside the gene matches: 3. This CDR3 is 13 amino acids long. The CDR3 reads CASRTGGGETQYF. As DNA, the CDR3 is TGTGCCAGCAGGACAGGGGGCGGTGAGACCCAGTACTTC.

This clone was seen just once. V gene TRBV11-2 combines with J gene TRBJ1-2; D unclear. V lost 0 bases to trimming and J lost 3 bases, with 5 bases between them. Germline values: CDR1 SGHAT, CDR2 FQNNGV. This CDR3 contains 13 residues. The CDR3 spells CASSLEADYGYTF. Written as DNA, the CDR3 is TGTGCCAGCAGCTTAGAGGCTGACTATGGCTACACCTTC.

This clone is a singleton in its sample. The chain uses TRBV4-1 and TRBJ2-7, with D hard to call. The CDR3 has 13 residues. Trimming shortened V by 3 bases and J by 0 bases, and 6 bases separated the two germline ends. Germline-derived CDR1 and CDR2 are MGHRA and YSYEKL. CDR3 region: CASSHLSSYEQYF. The CDR3 DNA reads as TGCGCCAGCAGCCATCTTAGCTCCTACGAGCAGTACTTC.

With respect to this clone: Mismatch with germline at one junction end may stem from a read error. The chain carries TRBV6-1 and TRBJ1-5; D call uncertain. The CDR3 extends over 16 amino acids. In germline, CDR1 is MNHNS, CDR2 SASEGT. CDR3 nucleotides: TGTGCCAGCAGCGAAGGACGGGTTAATAGCAATCAGCCCCAGCATTTT. Its translation is CASSEGRVNSNQPQHF.

The chain recombines TRBV5-1 with TRBJ2-5; 7 bases match TRBD2. V dropped 1 base and J dropped 3; count of bases not matched to a gene: 0. This CDR3 has 13 amino acids. The germline CDR1 and CDR2 sequences are SGHRS and YFSETQ. CDR3: CASSLLAEETQYF. DNA of the CDR3: TGCGCCAGCAGCTTGCTAGCGGAAGAGACCCAGTACTTC.

The V and J genes are TRBV25-1 and TRBJ1-1, with D tentatively TRBD1 (5 bases). In germline, CDR1 is MGHDK, CDR2 SYGVNS. The CDR3 totals 13 residues. Trimming took off 9 bases at V and 5 bases at J, with 16 bases between the two ends. The CDR3 nucleotides read TGTGCCAGTGTATGGGGTGAGGGGACTGAAGCTTTCTTT. Translating it yields CASVWGEGTEAFF.

The J gene is TRBJ2-5, the V gene TRBV5-1; TRBD1 matches 11 bases. The V and J ends lost 4 bases and 1 base, in that order; junction bases with no gene match: 9. Germline CDR1 SGHRS, CDR2 YFSETQ. The CDR3 runs to 17 residues. CDR3 amino acids: CASSPGTGGRGQETQYF. The CDR3 coding sequence is TGCGCCAGCAGCCCCGGGACAGGGGGTAGGGGCCAAGAGACCCAGTACTTC.

The chain links TRBV11-1 to TRBJ1-2; the D is unclear. The CDR3 is 13 amino acids. V was clipped by 1 base and J by 3 bases, with 6 bases between them. Germline lookup yields CDR1 SGHAT and CDR2 FQDESV (reference sequence). The CDR3 loop is CASSLEADYGYTF. The CDR3 DNA is TGTGCCAGCAGCTTAGAGGCTGACTATGGCTACACCTTC. Filled out from reference TRBV11-1 and TRBJ1-2, the complete variable domain reads EAEVAQSPRYKITEKSQAVAFWCDPISGHATLYWYRQILGQGPELLVQFQDESVVDDSQLPKDRFSAERLKGVDSTLKIQPAELGDSAMYLCASSLEADYGYTFGSGTRLTVV.